This T cell receptor beta chain was identified during a study of CXCR3-negative and CXCR3-positive naive CD8 T cells. Study-level background: Roughly 1.5 +/- 0.3 million TRB reads came from each library, giving some 150 million in total.

Whole-study results and caveats: Naive subsets did not differ in surface CD5, and TRB CDR3 properties served to infer TCR strength. The study found that naive CXCR3-negative and CXCR3-positive cells shared TRBV-TRBJ usage, while memory cells differed.

A word on this clonotype: Its matching antigen is unknown.

All TRB cDNA libraries came from 5' RACE performed with UMI labels. Reanalyzing the 5' RACE reads, TCRdb keeps one entry per CDR3 protein, without DNA. There are around 92,000 distinct CDR3 sequences in the sample, with over 1.5% held by the top ten. CD45RO-CCR7+CD27+CD95- defined naive CD8+ T cells. Per germline, CDR1 SGHKS and CDR2 YYEKEE (reference sequence). This CDR3 is built from 14 residues. This clonotype originated in a human donor in good health. Some clones in this sample may be carry-over from other donors' samples. The sample taken for sequencing was naive CXCR3- CD8+ T cells from blood. Sample subset: CD45RO-CCR7+CD27+CD95- naive CD8+ T cells lacking CXCR3 (TNR3-). The rearrangement links TRBV5-5 to TRBJ2-3; checking the TCRdb D call of TRBD2 is not possible without DNA. This CDR3 is CASSPPEALDTQYF.